This is a list of T cell receptor beta chains from one sample in a study of molecular identifiers for immune sequencing clone quantification. MiXCR was run by TCRdb on the PCR reads, yielding one entry per CDR3 protein. The repertoire holds approximately 680,000 distinct CDR3 sequences, about 25% seen once, with about 0.73% in the top ten. Sequenced material: naive CD8+ T cells from blood, with Jurkat cell RNA spiked in. Every receptor here comes from a human donor in good health. Some libraries in this study had Jurkat cell RNA spiked in. The CDR3 runs from the conserved cysteine through the conserved F or W. D genes are given only for firm matches. The listing skips clone size in some rows; elsewhere it reads once, few, many or a size class.

length	V	J	size	D	CDR3	DNA
12	TRBV4-1	TRBJ1-1	-	TRBD1	CACSPRTGSAFF	TGCGCCTGCAGCCCGCGGACAGGGTCAGCTTTCTTT
16	TRBV19	TRBJ2-7	-	-	CASSITGTSVSYEQYF	TGTGCCAGTAGTATTACTGGGACTTCTGTCTCCTACGAGCAGTACTTC
15	TRBV6-5	TRBJ2-1	-	-	CTSSYSDRSYNEQFF	TGTACCAGCAGTTACTCGGACCGGTCCTACAATGAGCAGTTCTTC
14	TRBV13	TRBJ2-7	-	-	CASGAGLNSYEQYF	TGTGCCAGCGGCGCCGGACTAAACTCCTACGAGCAGTACTTC
16	TRBV9	TRBJ1-2	-	-	CASSAAHRGLNYGYTF	TGTGCCAGCAGCGCCGCCCACCGGGGGCTTAACTATGGCTACACCTTC
15	TRBV6-2/TRBV6-3	TRBJ1-4	few	-	CASRPGTQSNEKLFF	TGTGCCAGCAGGCCCGGGACCCAGTCTAATGAAAAACTGTTTTTT
16	TRBV27	TRBJ1-1	-	-	CASSPEDGRLNTEAFF	TGTGCCAGCAGTCCTGAGGACGGCCGGTTGAACACTGAAGCTTTCTTT
18	TRBV2	TRBJ1-5	many	TRBD1	CASSEGQGLVYSNQPQHF	TGTGCCAGCAGTGAGGGACAGGGTTTAGTTTATAGCAATCAGCCCCAGCATTTT
15	TRBV11-2	TRBJ2-3	-	-	CASSLVVISTDTQYF	TGTGCCAGCAGCTTAGTCGTTATCAGCACAGATACGCAGTATTTT
13	TRBV2	TRBJ2-7	-	-	CASSDSSTHEQYF	TGTGCCAGCAGTGATAGCAGCACACACGAGCAGTACTTC
14	TRBV4-3	TRBJ1-1	many	-	CASSPIQGFAEAFF	TGCGCCAGCAGCCCAATACAGGGTTTCGCTGAAGCTTTCTTT
14	TRBV20-1	TRBJ1-1	-	-	CSARPNSLNTEAFF	TGCAGTGCTAGACCGAACAGCTTGAACACTGAAGCTTTCTTT
14	TRBV27	TRBJ1-5	-	-	CASSFAGTNQPQHF	TGTGCCAGCAGTTTCGCCGGAACCAATCAGCCCCAGCATTTT
12	TRBV30	TRBJ2-1	many	-	CAWSWGGGEQFF	TGTGCCTGGAGTTGGGGTGGCGGTGAGCAGTTCTTC
17	TRBV7-2	TRBJ1-6	many	TRBD1	CASSHGQGASYNSPLHF	TGTGCCAGCAGCCACGGACAGGGAGCATCCTATAATTCACCCCTCCACTTT
14	TRBV3-1	TRBJ2-7	-	-	CASSRPGTANEQYF	TGTGCCAGCAGCCGTCCCGGGACGGCGAATGAGCAGTACTTC
15	TRBV7-9	TRBJ1-2	-	-	CASSLALARNYGYTF	TGTGCCAGCAGCTTGGCCCTAGCGAGGAACTATGGCTACACCTTC
15	TRBV4-3	TRBJ2-3	few	TRBD2	CASSQGLAVTDTQYF	TGCGCCAGCAGCCAAGGACTAGCGGTAACAGATACGCAGTATTTT
15	TRBV28	TRBJ1-1	many	-	CASSWEGQGNTEAFF	TGTGCCAGCAGTTGGGAGGGCCAGGGGAACACTGAAGCTTTCTTT
16	TRBV7-9	TRBJ2-1	few	TRBD2	CASSLVLAGDRNEQFF	TGTGCCAGCAGCTTAGTTCTAGCGGGAGATCGGAATGAGCAGTTCTTC
15	TRBV5-6	TRBJ1-1	many	-	CASSQLGPMNTEAFF	TGTGCCAGCAGCCAGCTGGGCCCAATGAACACTGAAGCTTTCTTT
20	TRBV11-2	TRBJ2-3	-	TRBD2	CASGLVGTSGPPGSTDTQYF	TGTGCCAGCGGCTTAGTTGGGACTAGCGGGCCCCCCGGTAGCACAGATACGCAGTATTTT
18	TRBV29-1	TRBJ1-1	-	TRBD1	CSVEDLPGTGLIGTEAFF	TGCAGCGTTGAAGATCTGCCCGGGACAGGCTTAATCGGCACTGAAGCTTTCTTT
15	TRBV18	TRBJ1-2	-	TRBD1	CASSTRTGVGYGYTF	TGTGCCAGCTCAACCAGGACAGGGGTTGGCTATGGCTACACCTTC
14	TRBV4-1	TRBJ2-3	many	TRBD2	CASSHLAGTDTQYF	TGCGCCAGCAGCCACCTAGCGGGCACAGATACGCAGTATTTT
15	TRBV27	TRBJ2-7	-	TRBD2	CASSLSPSGSYEQYF	TGTGCCAGCAGTTTATCGCCTAGCGGCTCCTACGAGCAGTACTTC
13	TRBV27	TRBJ1-4	few	-	CASTGAGNEKLFF	TGTGCCAGCACAGGGGCTGGTAATGAAAAACTGTTTTTT
13	TRBV7-7	TRBJ1-1	few	-	CASSPELNTEAFF	TGTGCCAGCAGCCCTGAGTTGAACACTGAAGCTTTCTTT
15	TRBV7-2	TRBJ2-3	few	TRBD2	CASSLIAGSGDTQYF	TGTGCCAGCAGCTTAATAGCGGGCTCCGGAGATACGCAGTATTTT
11	TRBV29-1	TRBJ1-1	many	-	CSVTGLHEAFF	TGCAGCGTCACGGGGCTGCATGAAGCTTTCTTT
16	TRBV6-5	TRBJ2-2	few	TRBD1	CASRFRDSPNTGELFF	TGTGCCAGCAGATTTCGGGACAGCCCGAACACCGGGGAGCTGTTTTTT
13	TRBV7-8	TRBJ1-1	-	-	CASSPRTDTGAFF	TGTGCCAGCAGCCCTCGGACAGATACTGGAGCTTTCTTT
15	TRBV6-5	TRBJ2-7	many	-	CASTTYSGVTYEQYF	TGTGCCAGCACCACCTACTCGGGGGTGACCTACGAGCAGTACTTC
14	TRBV3-1	TRBJ2-1	-	-	CASSQDRVYNEQFF	TGTGCCAGCAGCCAAGATCGGGTATACAATGAGCAGTTCTTC
17	TRBV6-1	TRBJ2-3	-	-	CARSLNSFLYSTDTQYF	TGTGCCCGCAGCTTAAACAGTTTTCTTTATAGCACAGATACGCAGTATTTT
14	TRBV28	TRBJ1-1	many	-	CASSSRDGWTEAFF	TGTGCCAGCAGTTCTCGGGACGGTTGGACTGAAGCTTTCTTT
17	TRBV7-9	TRBJ2-6	few	-	CASSLEYSLSGANVLTF	TGTGCCAGCAGCTTAGAGTATTCGTTGTCTGGGGCCAACGTCCTGACTTTC
18	TRBV27	TRBJ2-3	few	TRBD1	CASSSQGQGLSSTDTQYF	TGTGCCAGCAGTTCCCAGGGACAGGGCCTATCTAGCACAGATACGCAGTATTTT
15	TRBV4-3	TRBJ1-1	-	-	CASRQGAGVNTEAFF	TGCGCCAGCCGCCAAGGTGCGGGGGTGAACACTGAAGCTTTCTTT
17	TRBV4-3	TRBJ2-7	-	TRBD1	CASSQDSFGTGGYEQYF	TGCGCCAGCAGCCAAGATAGTTTCGGGACAGGGGGCTACGAGCAGTACTTC
12	TRBV28	TRBJ2-7	many	-	CASSFNSYEQYF	TGTGCCAGCAGTTTTAACTCCTACGAGCAGTACTTC
14	TRBV4-3	TRBJ2-7	few	-	CASSQDRVDYEQYF	TGCGCCAGCAGCCAAGACAGGGTCGACTACGAGCAGTACTTC
13	TRBV5-1	TRBJ2-1	few	-	CASSLDSDNEQFF	TGCGCCAGCAGCTTGGATTCAGACAATGAGCAGTTCTTC
13	TRBV3-1	TRBJ2-7	many	-	CASSQGMGYEQYF	TGTGCCAGCAGCCAAGGTATGGGGTACGAGCAGTACTTC
15	TRBV27	TRBJ2-3	many	-	CASSPPGPVTDTQYF	TGTGCCAGCAGTCCCCCAGGGCCGGTCACAGATACGCAGTATTTT
14	TRBV30	TRBJ2-7	many	-	CAWRRTLMPYEQYF	TGTGCCTGGCGACGGACCCTTATGCCGTACGAGCAGTACTTC
15	TRBV5-6	TRBJ2-3	few	-	CASSLAAGFGDTQYF	TGTGCCAGCAGCTTGGCCGCGGGTTTTGGAGATACGCAGTATTTT
14	TRBV11-1	TRBJ2-7	few	-	CASSLVGQTYEQYF	TGTGCCAGCAGCTTAGTGGGGCAGACCTACGAGCAGTACTTC
15	TRBV12-3/TRBV12-4	TRBJ1-4	few	-	CASSIVPATNEKLFF	TGTGCCAGCAGTATCGTTCCAGCAACTAATGAAAAACTGTTTTTT
16	TRBV6-6	TRBJ2-2	few	TRBD1	CASSLRTGVDTGELFF	TGTGCCAGCAGCCTTAGGACAGGGGTTGACACCGGGGAGCTGTTTTTT